The 23 T cell receptor beta chains in this list originate from one sample, sequenced in a study of identical twins. Each CDR3 protein gets one entry after TCRdb re-called the 5' RACE reads with MiXCR. The repertoire holds about 660,000 distinct CDR3 sequences, under 9% seen once, with approximately 0.94% in the top ten. The data were also submitted as part of a second study, on yellow fever vaccine responses in identical twins.

The sample consisted of PBMCs. The receptors were gathered from a woman under 30 in good health.

This clonotype was recorded at least ten times. CDR3 loop: CASSPLDATNEKLFF. For the CDR3, the DNA is TGTGCCAGCAGCCCCCTTGATGCAACTAATGAAAAACTGTTTTTT. This chain joins TRBV5-6 and TRBJ1-4; no clear D gene. CDR1 is SGHDT and CDR2 is YYEEEE in the germline V gene. The CDR3 spans 15 residues. V shed 4 bases and J shed 0 bases, with 10 bases lying between them.

V usage is TRBV12-3 or TRBV12-4 and J usage is TRBJ2-1; TRBD1 or TRBD2 may be the D gene (6 bases each). The CDR3 is 15 residues long. V was cut by 6 bases and J by 14 bases, with 26 bases left in between. DNA for the CDR3: TGTGCCAGCAGGAAGGCCGGGACGAAGGAGGGGGTTAAGTTCTTC. Encoded protein: CASRKAGTKEGVKFF.

This clonotype has a handful of counts. The V call is TRBV18, the J call TRBJ2-7; TRBD2 is a possible D gene (6 bases). The CDR3 sequence is 13 residues long. The V gene's germline CDR1 is KGHSH and CDR2 LQKENI. V dropped 3 bases and J dropped 5 bases, with 11 bases sitting between them. This chain's CDR3 is CASSPRGGDEQYF. The CDR3 region has the DNA TGTGCCAGCTCACCCCGAGGAGGGGACGAGCAGTACTTC. Drawing the rest from reference TRBV18 and TRBJ2-7, the complete variable domain is NAGVMQNPRHLVRRRGQEARLRCSPMKGHSHVYWYRQLPEEGLKFMVYLQKENIIDESGMPKERFSAEFPKEGPSILRIQQVVRGDSAAYFCASSPRGGDEQYFGPGTRLTVT.

The V gene is TRBV21-1, the J gene TRBJ2-1; TRBD2 is the table's D call, not checked against the DNA. TRBV21-1 is annotated as a pseudogene. The length of the CDR3 is 16 residues. CDR3 region: CASSKFGGKGGNEQFF. The CDR3 nucleotides are TGTGCCAGCAGCAAATTTGGAGGAAAAGGTGGCAATGAGCAGTTCTTC.

V is TRBV12-3 or TRBV12-4 and J is TRBJ2-5; 10 bases are shared with TRBD1. The junction had 6 bases not matched to a gene; V was cut back by 6 bases and J by 2 bases. The CDR3 contains 15 residues. The CDR3 protein is CASRRQGAKQETQYF. The DNA for the CDR3 is TGTGCCAGCAGGCGACAGGGGGCGAAGCAAGAGACCCAGTACTTC.

The CDR3 loop is CASRSGTSANTGELFF. In nucleotides, the CDR3 is TGTGCCAGCAGGTCCGGGACTAGCGCGAACACCGGGGAGCTGTTTTTT. The chain links TRBV12-3 or TRBV12-4 to TRBJ2-2; 10 positions match TRBD2. V shed 6 bases, J shed 0 bases, and the junction held 4 bases outside the gene matches. This CDR3 is 16 amino acids long.

This clonotype was found a few times. The CDR3 region has the DNA TGCGCCAGCAAGCCGACAGGGACTGGGGGCTACACCTTC. It encodes CASKPTGTGGYTF. This chain uses TRBV5-1 with TRBJ1-2, with 7 bases lining up with TRBD1. From germline, CDR1 is SGHRS and CDR2 YFSETQ. The CDR3 has 13 amino acids. V was pared by 6 bases and J by 8 bases, with 10 bases of the junction left unmatched. Looking up the rest from reference TRBV5-1 and TRBJ1-2 gives the full variable domain: KAGVTQTPRYLIKTRGQQVTLSCSPISGHRSVSWYQQTPGQGLQFLFEYFSETQRNKGNFPGRFSGRQFSNSRSEMNVSTLELGDSALYLCASKPTGTGGYTFGSGTRLTVV.

CDR3: CASSQDRWNTEAFF. CDR3 DNA sequence: TGTGCCAGCAGCCAAGACAGGTGGAACACTGAAGCTTTCTTT. The chain links TRBV3-1 to TRBJ1-1, with D unclear. Trimming left V 0 bases short and J 1 base short, with 6 bases between. Germline CDR1 is LGHDT and CDR2 is YNNKEL (reference sequence). The CDR3 extends over 14 amino acids.

This clonotype was counted at least ten times. The V call is TRBV28, the J call TRBJ2-1; D is unclear. The CDR3 sequence is 12 residues long. Per the germline V gene, CDR1 is MDHEN and CDR2 is SYDVKM. The ends were cut back, 11 bases at V and 9 bases at J, with 17 bases in the middle. The CDR3 coding sequence is TGTGCCGTCTACTTCCGGAGAGTTGAGCAGTTCTTC. It specifies CAVYFRRVEQFF.

The rearrangement joins TRBV6-1 to TRBJ1-2, with D unclear. Deletions cut 6 bases from V and 0 bases from J, with 17 bases between. CDR3 size: 16 residues. Germline CDR1 MNHNS, CDR2 SASEGT. The CDR3, as DNA: TGTGCCAGCAGCCAGGTGTTGAGAGAGACTAACTATGGCTACACCTTC. It codes for CASSQVLRETNYGYTF.

This clonotype was counted between two and nine times. The V call is TRBV28, the J call TRBJ1-2; 8 bases are shared with TRBD1. Germline loops: CDR1 MDHEN, CDR2 SYDVKM. This CDR3 contains 17 residues. The V gene end was trimmed by 4 bases and the J gene end by 2 bases; junction bases not matched to a gene: 12. The CDR3 sequence: CASSSQGAVSPNYGYTF. CDR3 in DNA: TGTGCCAGCAGTTCCCAGGGGGCGGTTAGCCCCAACTATGGCTACACCTTC.

V usage is TRBV5-6 and J usage is TRBJ2-1; possible D gene TRBD1, 6 bases. This CDR3 is built from 16 residues. V shed 5 bases and J shed 3 bases, with 18 bases lying between them. Per the germline V gene, CDR1 is SGHDT and CDR2 is YYEEEE. In DNA form, the CDR3 reads TGTGCCAGCAGAGAGTCATTCCGGGACAACTACAATGAGCAGTTCTTC. This gives the protein CASRESFRDNYNEQFF.

This clonotype was picked up a small number of times. This chain links TRBV28 with TRBJ2-6, with 7 positions matching TRBD1. The length of the CDR3 is 17 residues. Germline assignment: CDR1 MDHEN and CDR2 SYDVKM. Losses at the gene ends were 9 bases for V and 3 bases for J; bases not matched to a gene: 14. CDR3 sequence: CASSSGTGEFGANVLTF. The CDR3 DNA follows: TGTGCCAGTTCATCGGGCACAGGGGAGTTTGGGGCCAACGTCCTGACTTTC.

The chain employs TRBV7-9 and TRBJ2-3; D possibly uses TRBD1 or TRBD2 (5 bases each). This CDR3 comprises 16 residues. The germline gives CDR1 SEHNR, CDR2 FQNEAQ (reference sequence). The V end was cut by 5 bases, the J end by 0 bases, with 15 bases between. The chain's CDR3 is CASSPLGAESTDTQYF. The CDR3 bases are TGTGCCAGCAGCCCCCTCGGGGCTGAAAGCACAGATACGCAGTATTTT.

This clonotype was observed a handful of times. CDR3 in amino acids: CAWSVTWGEKLFF. CDR3 DNA: TGTGCCTGGAGTGTAACTTGGGGGGAAAAACTGTTTTTT. The rearrangement uses TRBV30 and TRBJ1-4, with D possibly matching TRBD1 (5 bases). Germline CDR1 and CDR2: GTSNPN and SVGIG (reference sequence). The V end was cut by 0 bases, the J end by 8 bases, with 10 bases between. The CDR3 runs to 13 residues.

The chain recombines TRBV25-1 with TRBJ1-4; TRBD1 matches at 9 bases. Per the germline V gene, CDR1 is MGHDK and CDR2 is SYGVNS. The trim removed 3 bases at V and 10 bases at J, leaving 6 bases unmatched. The CDR3 is 14 residues long. In nucleotides, the CDR3 is TGTGCCAGCAGTGATGACAGGGGGTTAGGAAAACTGTTTTTT. It codes for CASSDDRGLGKLFF.

The sample holds a few counts of this clonotype. The chain recombines TRBV3-1 with TRBJ2-2; a possible D gene is TRBD2 (6 bases). This CDR3 is 15 amino acids long. With 4 bases removed from V and 7 bases from J, the gap between germline ends came to 16 bases. The V gene's germline CDR1 is LGHDT and CDR2 YNNKEL (reference sequence). CDR3 nucleotides: TGTGCCAGCAGCCGCGGGACCGAAGGCATCGGGGAGCTGTTTTTT. Translated, it gives CASSRGTEGIGELFF.

The V call is TRBV27, the J call TRBJ1-4; the D is unclear. Germline-derived CDR1 and CDR2 are MNHEY and SMNVEV (reference sequence). The CDR3 is 12 amino acids. V lost 6 bases and J lost 8, with 10 bases in between. The CDR3 reads CASRDVGEKLFF. The CDR3 DNA reads as TGTGCCAGCAGGGACGTAGGGGAAAAACTGTTTTTT.

Worth noting for this clonotype: One end of the junction does not line up with germline, which may come from a read error. This sequence joins TRBV20-1 and TRBJ2-1; TRBD2 might be the D (6 bases). The CDR3 has 14 amino acids. Germline lookup yields CDR1 DFQATT and CDR2 SNEGSKA (reference sequence). CDR3 nucleotides: TGCAGTGCCAGAGGGACTGGGGGCTACAATGAGCAGTTCTTC. It yields the protein CSARGTGGYNEQFF.

This clonotype was recorded at least ten times. The J gene is TRBJ2-4, the V gene TRBV7-3; 8 bases map to TRBD1. The trim removed 1 base at V and 6 bases at J, leaving 2 bases unmatched. This CDR3 comprises 14 residues. Germline V gene data show CDR1 as SGHTA and CDR2 as FQGTGA. The CDR3 DNA reads as TGTGCCAGCAGCTTAAGTGGACAGGGAAACATTCAGTACTTC. This codes for CASSLSGQGNIQYF.

This clonotype has a handful of counts. A read error may account for a junction end that differs from germline. V gene TRBV7-2 combines with J gene TRBJ2-1; D might be TRBD2 (6 bases). This CDR3 contains 15 residues. The germline V gene encodes CDR1 SGHTA and CDR2 FQGNSA. CDR3 protein: CASGLGGVPYNEQFF. In DNA, the CDR3 is TGTGCCAGCGGCTTAGGAGGGGTCCCGTACAATGAGCAGTTCTTC.

This clonotype was found a few times. This chain links TRBV20-1 with TRBJ2-1; 8 bases are a match to TRBD2. The germline CDR1 and CDR2 sequences are DFQATT and SNEGSKA (reference sequence). V gave up 5 bases and J gave up 6 bases; unmatched junction bases: 12. The CDR3 covers 15 residues. The CDR3 DNA sequence: TGCAGTGCTCGAGCGGGAGAAGTCGTTCGCAATGAGCAGTTCTTC. This sequence encodes CSARAGEVVRNEQFF.

There are a few counts of this clonotype. V usage is TRBV7-3 and J usage is TRBJ1-1; D might be TRBD1 (5 bases). The CDR3 spans 13 residues. The germline V and J ends were trimmed by 5 bases and 7 bases, with 14 bases remaining between them. In germline, CDR1 is SGHTA, CDR2 FQGTGA. This chain's CDR3 is CASSPGWGREAFF. The CDR3 nucleotides read TGTGCCAGCAGCCCAGGTTGGGGCCGTGAAGCTTTCTTT.